A selection of T cell receptor beta chains follows, all from one sample in a study of cytomegalovirus exposure and HLA in healthy donors. The method was immunoSEQ multiplex PCR; TCRdb's version includes in-frame clones alone and lacks a portion of them. The sample records 130,000 to 150,000 clones, around 80% being singletons. The sequenced material came from PBMCs. The receptors originated from a boy aged 2 to 10 in good health and CMV-seronegative. The CDR3 runs from the conserved cysteine through the conserved F or W. D genes are given only for firm matches. Only part of the rows carry a size: once, few, many, or a class if the clone is expanded.

D gene,V gene,J gene,clone size,CDR3 protein,CDR3 DNA
NA,TRBV5-1,TRBJ1-6,NA,CASSSDGVYNSPLHF,TGCGCCAGCAGCTCAGACGGGGTTTATAATTCACCCCTCCACTTT
NA,TRBV6-4,TRBJ2-2,NA,CASSVDGWTGELFF,TGTGCCAGCAGTGTAGACGGGTGGACCGGGGAGCTGTTTTTT
NA,TRBV7-9,TRBJ1-1,once,CASSRTVNTEAFF,TGTGCCAGCAGCCGGACAGTGAACACTGAAGCTTTCTTT
NA,TRBV29-1,TRBJ1-2,NA,CSVSPAYGYTF,TGCAGCGTTTCCCCTGCGTATGGCTACACCTTC
NA,TRBV29-1,TRBJ2-7,NA,CSVRDSYEQYF,TGCAGCGTTCGGGACTCCTACGAGCAGTACTTC
NA,TRBV9,TRBJ2-7,NA,CASSVGYSISYEQYF,TGTGCCAGCAGCGTAGGATACAGTATTTCCTACGAGCAGTACTTC
TRBD1,TRBV7-2,TRBJ1-2,NA,CASSFDRGHSGYTF,TGTGCCAGCAGCTTCGACAGGGGGCATAGTGGCTACACCTTC
TRBD2,TRBV7-3,TRBJ2-1,NA,CASSLLAGDHEQFF,TGTGCCAGCAGCTTACTAGCGGGGGACCATGAGCAGTTCTTC
TRBD1,TRBV28,TRBJ1-4,NA,CASNRDRVNEKLFF,TGTGCCAGCAACCGGGACAGGGTAAATGAAAAACTGTTTTTT
TRBD2,TRBV27,TRBJ2-5,NA,CASSRAWMGRRAGEETQYF,TGTGCCAGCAGCCGCGCCTGGATGGGTCGGCGAGCGGGAGAAGAGACCCAGTACTTC
NA,TRBV28,TRBJ2-5,NA,CASSSLGGFETQYF,TGTGCCAGCAGTTCCCTCGGGGGTTTTGAGACCCAGTACTTC
NA,TRBV4-3,TRBJ2-1,NA,CASSQDRGNVQFF,TGCGCCAGCAGCCAAGATAGGGGCAACGTGCAGTTCTTC
TRBD1,TRBV5-4,TRBJ2-5,NA,CASSRRTGGHQETQYF,TGTGCCAGCAGCCGGAGAACAGGGGGCCATCAAGAGACCCAGTACTTC
TRBD2,TRBV6-4,TRBJ2-1,NA,CASSEFVSGGHNEQFF,TGTGCCAGCAGTGAATTTGTGAGCGGGGGGCACAATGAGCAGTTCTTC
NA,TRBV9,TRBJ1-3,NA,CASSVAGRQPGNTIYF,TGTGCCAGCAGCGTAGCAGGGAGGCAACCTGGAAACACCATATATTTT
NA,TRBV7-6,TRBJ2-1,NA,CASSLNGRLNEQFF,TGTGCCAGCAGTCTAAACGGGAGACTAAATGAGCAGTTCTTC
TRBD1,TRBV5-1,TRBJ1-2,NA,CASSVNGMDRADYGYTF,TGCGCCAGCAGCGTGAATGGGATGGACAGGGCGGACTATGGCTACACCTTC
TRBD1,TRBV5-6,TRBJ1-1,NA,CASSQGQGTAFF,TGTGCCAGCAGCCAAGGACAGGGTACAGCTTTCTTT
NA,TRBV7-9,TRBJ2-1,few,CASSLSDNEQFF,TGTGCCAGCAGCTTATCTGACAATGAGCAGTTCTTC
NA,TRBV27,TRBJ1-2,NA,CASSFRQPLAYGYTF,TGTGCCAGCAGTTTCCGGCAGCCCTTAGCCTATGGCTACACCTTC
TRBD1,TRBV5-6,TRBJ2-2,once,CASSIPPGQGGTGELFF,TGTGCCAGCAGCATACCCCCGGGACAGGGGGGCACCGGGGAGCTGTTTTTT
TRBD1,TRBV27,TRBJ2-7,NA,CASSFDATGEYEQYF,TGTGCCAGCAGTTTTGATGCGACAGGGGAGTACGAGCAGTACTTC
NA,TRBV27,TRBJ2-3,NA,CASSLSSMVWGQERADTQYF,TGTGCCAGCAGTTTATCGAGTATGGTATGGGGCCAAGAAAGGGCGGATACGCAGTATTTT
NA,TRBV9,TRBJ1-1,NA,CASSIGGEMNTEAFF,TGTGCCAGCAGCATAGGGGGAGAAATGAACACTGAAGCTTTCTTT
TRBD1,TRBV7-3,TRBJ1-4,NA,CASSVHGTGAEKLFF,TGTGCCAGCAGCGTCCACGGGACAGGGGCTGAAAAACTGTTTTTT
TRBD1,TRBV14,TRBJ1-3,NA,CGRDRQSFAGNTIYF,TGTGGGCGGGACAGGCAGTCTTTCGCTGGAAACACCATATATTTT
NA,TRBV11-2,TRBJ2-7,NA,CASSLDISSYEQYF,TGTGCCAGCAGCTTAGATATCAGCTCCTACGAGCAGTACTTC
TRBD1,TRBV10-3,TRBJ1-3,few,CAISGQGSGNTIYF,TGTGCCATCAGTGGACAGGGATCTGGAAACACCATATATTTT
NA,TRBV5-1,TRBJ1-6,NA,CASRQEGKDSPLHF,TGCGCCAGCAGGCAGGAGGGCAAAGATTCACCCCTCCACTTT
NA,TRBV6-1,TRBJ2-3,NA,CAMAGGREYTDTQYF,TGTGCCATGGCCGGCGGCAGAGAATACACAGATACGCAGTATTTT
TRBD1,TRBV4-1,TRBJ1-4,NA,CASSQVRGRANEKLFF,TGCGCCAGCAGCCAAGTCAGGGGGCGGGCTAATGAAAAACTGTTTTTT
NA,TRBV2,TRBJ1-2,NA,CASSLGRASNYGYTF,TGTGCCAGCAGCCTGGGGCGCGCCTCTAACTATGGCTACACCTTC
TRBD2,TRBV11-1,TRBJ2-1,NA,CASRSSGNNEQFF,TGTGCCAGCAGATCGAGCGGGAACAATGAGCAGTTCTTC
NA,TRBV27,TRBJ2-5,NA,CASSLLQGGQETQYF,TGTGCCAGCAGTCTTTTACAAGGGGGTCAGGAGACCCAGTACTTC
NA,TRBV7-2,TRBJ1-5,few,CASSFMGSGQPQHF,TGTGCCAGCAGCTTCATGGGGAGCGGACAGCCCCAGCATTTT
TRBD2,TRBV2,TRBJ2-5,NA,CASSQRGVGETQYF,TGTGCCAGCAGCCAACGGGGGGTGGGAGAGACCCAGTACTTC
NA,TRBV9,TRBJ2-7,NA,CASSGTTRPHEQYF,TGTGCCAGCAGCGGGACTACCCGGCCCCACGAGCAGTACTTC
NA,TRBV5-1,TRBJ2-1,NA,CASSSWGDEQFF,TGCGCCAGCAGCTCGTGGGGCGATGAGCAGTTCTTC
NA,TRBV21-1,TRBJ1-5,NA,CASSKAADRGDQPQHF,TGTGCCAGCAGCAAAGCTGCCGACAGGGGCGACCAGCCCCAGCATTTT
NA,TRBV5-5,TRBJ2-7,NA,CASSLAAGLYEQYF,TGTGCCAGCAGCTTGGCCGCAGGGTTGTACGAGCAGTACTTC
NA,TRBV11-2,TRBJ1-1,NA,CASSLGSAGTEAFF,TGTGCCAGCAGCTTGGGATCCGCGGGCACTGAAGCTTTCTTT
TRBD1,TRBV6-5,TRBJ1-1,NA,CASSYFPGQGHTEAFF,TGTGCCAGCAGTTACTTCCCGGGACAGGGGCACACTGAAGCTTTCTTT
TRBD1,TRBV13,TRBJ2-7,NA,CASSEQGSYEQYF,TGTGCCAGCAGCGAACAGGGGTCCTACGAGCAGTACTTC
NA,TRBV19,TRBJ2-7,NA,CASSISGAGYEQYF,TGTGCCAGTAGTATATCAGGGGCTGGCTACGAGCAGTACTTC
TRBD2,TRBV9,TRBJ2-5,NA,CASSETSGAETQYF,TGTGCCAGCAGCGAGACTAGCGGGGCTGAGACCCAGTACTTC
NA,TRBV2,TRBJ1-4,once,CASSVWRGPREKLFF,TGTGCCAGCAGCGTTTGGAGGGGCCCGAGAGAAAAACTGTTTTTT
NA,TRBV4-1,TRBJ2-7,NA,CASGISPGISYEQYF,TGCGCCAGCGGGATATCGCCGGGAATCTCCTACGAGCAGTACTTC
NA,TRBV11-3,TRBJ2-7,NA,CASSQRTPGHRLQYF,TGTGCCAGCAGTCAACGAACCCCGGGACACCGACTACAGTACTTC
TRBD1,TRBV2,TRBJ1-4,NA,CASSIDRANEKLFF,TGTGCCAGCAGTATTGACAGGGCTAATGAAAAACTGTTTTTT
NA,TRBV29-1,TRBJ2-2,NA,CSVVTGIGELFF,TGCAGCGTCGTAACAGGGATCGGGGAGCTGTTTTTT
NA,TRBV7-8,TRBJ2-6,NA,CASSLGAPGANVLTF,TGTGCCAGCAGCTTAGGGGCCCCTGGGGCCAACGTCCTGACTTTC
TRBD1,TRBV7-9,TRBJ2-1,NA,CASSSTDRDSLYNEQFF,TGTGCCAGCAGCTCTACTGACCGGGACAGCTTATACAATGAGCAGTTCTTC
NA,TRBV6-6,TRBJ1-2,NA,CASSYSKGPNYGYTF,TGTGCCAGCAGTTACTCGAAGGGGCCTAACTATGGCTACACCTTC
NA,TRBV4-2,TRBJ1-1,NA,CASSQDSGGLEAFF,TGTGCCAGCAGCCAAGATTCGGGGGGGCTTGAAGCTTTCTTT